The 7 T cell receptor beta chains reported below all come from one sample, sequenced in a study of T cells after yellow fever vaccination. TCRdb redid the calling of the 5' RACE reads with MiXCR, one entry per CDR3 protein. Of some 600,000 distinct CDR3 sequences in the sample, approximately 13% were seen once. This specimen consisted of PBMCs, obtained on the day of the yellow fever booster vaccination. The receptors derive from a man aged 25-45 years who received the YFV17D yellow fever vaccine.

Only a few counts were recorded for this clonotype. The chain uses TRBV10-1 and TRBJ2-7; D perhaps matches TRBD2 (6 bases). CDR3 size: 18 residues. Trimming removed 5 bases at V and 2 bases at J, with 25 bases between. Germline V CDR1 and CDR2: WNHNN, SYGVQD (reference sequence). This chain's CDR3 is CASSPSGGGRPRAYEQYF. The CDR3 region has the DNA TGCGCCAGCAGTCCGAGTGGGGGTGGGAGGCCCAGGGCCTACGAGCAGTACTTC.

The chain uses TRBV5-5 and TRBJ1-5, with D possibly matching TRBD1 (5 bases). CDR1 and CDR2 from the germline V gene are SGHKS and YYEKEE (reference sequence). The CDR3 runs 15 residues. V lost 0 bases to trimming and J lost 2 bases, with 9 bases between them. The CDR3 protein is CASSLEAGRNQPQHF. DNA for the CDR3: TGTGCCAGCAGCTTGGAGGCAGGGCGCAATCAGCCCCAGCATTTT.

The V call is TRBV4-2, the J call TRBJ2-1; 8 bases match TRBD2. This CDR3 spans 17 amino acids. J gave up 0 bases and V 0 bases, and 4 bases lay outside the gene matches. Germline lookup yields CDR1 LGHNA and CDR2 YNFKEQ. CDR3 in amino acids: CASSQEELAVSYNEQFF. CDR3 nucleotide sequence: TGTGCCAGCAGCCAAGAGGAACTAGCGGTCTCCTACAATGAGCAGTTCTTC.

This clonotype was counted only a few times. This chain joins TRBV25-1 and TRBJ2-5; a weak D match, TRBD1 (5 bases). The CDR3 is made up of 14 amino acids. V was trimmed by 0 bases and J by 9 bases, leaving 14 bases between them. The germline V gene has CDR1 MGHDK and CDR2 SYGVNS. The CDR3 loop is CASSEYKHQGAQYF. DNA of the CDR3: TGTGCCAGCAGTGAATATAAACATCAAGGGGCCCAGTACTTC.

V and J are TRBV27 and TRBJ1-5, with D possibly matching TRBD1 (5 bases). Trimming took 4 bases from V and 3 from J, leaving 19 bases between them. Germline CDR1 reads MNHEY; CDR2 reads SMNVEV (reference sequence). This CDR3 is 17 amino acids long. CDR3 protein: CASSYTLPWGINQPQHF. The CDR3, as DNA: TGTGCCAGCAGTTATACCCTTCCGTGGGGGATCAATCAGCCCCAGCATTTT.

Only a few counts were recorded for this clonotype. V and J are TRBV28 and TRBJ1-5; 9 bases align to TRBD1. The CDR3 covers 14 residues. Trimming at V came to 7 bases and at J to 6 bases, leaving 7 bases not matched to a gene. Germline values: CDR1 MDHEN, CDR2 SYDVKM. CDR3 DNA: TGTGCCAGCACGGGAGGACAGGGGTTTCAGCCCCAGCATTTT. This gives the protein CASTGGQGFQPQHF.

The sample holds a few counts of this clonotype. The chain recombines TRBV11-2 with TRBJ2-7, with no clear D. With 6 bases removed from V and 5 bases from J, the gap between germline ends came to 17 bases. The CDR3 is made up of 14 amino acids. CDR1 is SGHAT and CDR2 is FQNNGV in the germline V gene. CDR3 protein: CASRMDPSPDEQYF. CDR3 bases: TGTGCCAGCAGAATGGATCCATCACCAGACGAGCAGTACTTC.